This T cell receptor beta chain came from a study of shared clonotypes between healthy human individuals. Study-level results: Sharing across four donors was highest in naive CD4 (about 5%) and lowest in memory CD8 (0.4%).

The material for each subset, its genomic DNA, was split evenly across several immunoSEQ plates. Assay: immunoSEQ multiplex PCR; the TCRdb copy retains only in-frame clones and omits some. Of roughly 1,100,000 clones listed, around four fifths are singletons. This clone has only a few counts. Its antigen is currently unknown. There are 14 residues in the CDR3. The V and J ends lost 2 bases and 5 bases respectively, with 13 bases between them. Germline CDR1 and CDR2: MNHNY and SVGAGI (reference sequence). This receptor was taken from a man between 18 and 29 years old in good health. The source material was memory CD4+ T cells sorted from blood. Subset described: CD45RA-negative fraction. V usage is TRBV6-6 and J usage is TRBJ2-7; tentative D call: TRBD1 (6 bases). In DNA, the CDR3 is TGTGCCAGCAGTTACGGGGGCGCTTCCAACGAGCAGTACTTC. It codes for CASSYGGASNEQYF.